The 21 T cell receptor beta chains below come from one sample, sequenced in a study of metastatic and nonmetastatic thyroid tumors. TCRdb reanalyzed the PCR reads via MiXCR. The table has approximately 38,000 clones, 25% to 30% seen once. Each patient went into thyroid surgery without having received any treatment. Specimen: blood. The receptors were gathered from a female donor with papillary thyroid cancer or a benign thyroid nodule (not recorded which). Some clones in this sample may be carry-over from other donors' samples.

This clone was seen repeatedly, ten times or more. A clone one base away is much larger, so this may be a read error. The CDR3 loop reads CSARSHSLNTEAFF. The CDR3 nucleotides read TGCAGTGCTAGGTCGCACAGCTTGAACACTGAAGCTTTCTTT. The chain couples TRBV20-1 to TRBJ1-1; D not certain. This CDR3 comprises 14 residues. Trimming cost V 3 bases and J 0 bases, with 11 bases left between them. The germline V gene has CDR1 DFQATT and CDR2 SNEGSKA (reference sequence).

Worth noting for this clone: A read error is possible here, since a much larger clone lies one base away. This chain links TRBV11-1 with TRBJ1-1; D not resolved. The CDR3 has 14 amino acids. The germline gives CDR1 SGHAT, CDR2 FQDESV (reference sequence). The CDR3 region has the DNA TGTGCCAGCAGCTTAGCCGGCGGTTACACTGAGGCTTCCTTT. This sequence encodes CASSLAGGYTEASF.

There are many counts of this clone. This chain uses TRBV5-1 with TRBJ2-1; 7 positions agree with TRBD2. This CDR3 comprises 17 residues. Germline trimming cut 1 base from V and 5 bases from J; bases unmatched to any gene: 12. Germline CDR1 SGHRS, CDR2 YFSETQ. The CDR3 is CASSLLLRREPDNEQFF. The CDR3 DNA sequence: TGCGCCAGCAGCTTGCTTCTTCGGCGGGAGCCCGACAATGAGCAGTTCTTC.

The chain carries TRBV6-1 and TRBJ1-4; 7 nucleotides line up with TRBD1. Germline loops: CDR1 MNHNS, CDR2 SASEGT. The trim removed 5 bases at V and 0 bases at J, leaving 3 bases unmatched. This CDR3 contains 15 residues. CDR3 protein: CASSLQGATNEKLFF. DNA for the CDR3: TGTGCCAGCAGTCTTCAGGGGGCAACTAATGAAAAACTGTTTTTT.

Ten or more counts support this clone. This sequence joins TRBV5-1 and TRBJ1-4; 7 bases fit TRBD1. CDR3 length: 15 amino acids. From germline, CDR1 is SGHRS and CDR2 YFSETQ. The ends lost 0 bases at V and 4 bases at J; junction bases unmatched: 3. The CDR3 region is CASSLAGQFNEKLFF. The CDR3 bases are TGCGCCAGCAGCTTGGCGGGACAGTTTAATGAAAAACTGTTTTTT.

This clone is termed medium-sized. This chain links TRBV12-3 or TRBV12-4 with TRBJ2-3; 7 positions match TRBD2. Unmatched junction bases numbered 6, after V lost 1 base and J lost 2 bases. The CDR3 runs to 16 residues. The CDR3 sequence: CASSLGASGITDTQYF. The DNA for the CDR3 is TGTGCCAGCAGTTTAGGTGCTAGCGGAATCACAGATACGCAGTATTTT.

The genes are TRBV11-2 and TRBJ2-5; TRBD2 aligns across 13 bases. The CDR3 is 16 amino acids. Germline V gene lookup returns CDR1 SGHAT and CDR2 FQNNGV. V was clipped by 6 bases and J by 5 bases; unmatched bases: 9. The DNA for the CDR3 is TGTGCCAGCAGACCCGGGACTAGCGGGGTCCGGGAGACCCAGTACTTC. This encodes CASRPGTSGVRETQYF.

This clone is medium-sized by share. V is TRBV6-2 or TRBV6-3 and J is TRBJ2-7; possibly TRBD1 or TRBD2 for D (6 bases each). The CDR3 sequence is 13 residues long. The ends were cut back, 6 bases at V and 4 bases at J, with 13 bases in the middle. Germline CDR1 is MNHEY and CDR2 is SVGEGT. The CDR3 protein is CASSVTGRYEQYF. CDR3 nucleotide sequence: TGTGCCAGCAGCGTTACAGGGAGGTACGAGCAGTACTTC.

The sample holds many counts of this clone. A much bigger clone sits one base away, suggesting this may be a read error. V usage is TRBV20-1 and J usage is TRBJ1-1; D unresolved. The CDR3 consists of 14 residues. Germline CDR1 reads DFQATT; CDR2 reads SNEGSKA (reference sequence). Trimming took 5 bases from V and 0 from J, leaving 13 bases between them. The CDR3 DNA follows: TGCAGTGCTTCCCACAGTGGATTGAACACTGAAGCTTTCTTT. This gives the protein CSASHSGLNTEAFF.

This clone was recorded at least ten times. The chain is built from TRBV11-2 and TRBJ2-2; the D gene is possibly TRBD2 (6 bases). The CDR3 loop spans 17 amino acids. Germline V lookup: CDR1 SGHAT, CDR2 FQNNGV. V shed 0 bases and J shed 1 base, with 12 bases lying between them. The CDR3 protein is CASSLDGGIGNTGELFF. As DNA, the CDR3 is TGTGCCAGCAGCTTAGATGGCGGGATAGGGAACACCGGGGAGCTGTTTTTT.

This clone is medium-sized by share. This chain joins TRBV27 and TRBJ1-5; D unresolved. Germline CDR1 and CDR2: MNHEY and SMNVEV (reference sequence). This CDR3 is built from 13 residues. The V end lost 1 base, the J end lost 7 bases, and 8 bases lay between the germline ends. CDR3 protein: CASSLYGEQPQHF. DNA of the CDR3: TGTGCCAGCAGTTTATATGGGGAACAGCCCCAGCATTTT.

In its sample, this clone was seen many times. The gene calls are TRBV5-1 and TRBJ2-7, with 9 bases that match TRBD1. Unmatched junction bases numbered 5, after V lost 4 bases and J lost 6 bases. The CDR3 has 13 amino acids. CDR1 and CDR2 (germline): SGHRS, YFSETQ. DNA of the CDR3: TGCGCCAGCAGCACGGACAGGGGTCGCGAGCAGTACTTC. It codes for CASSTDRGREQYF.

The sample holds many counts of this clone. CDR3 DNA sequence: TGCGCCAGCAGCCAAGAAGACAGGGTCTCTGGGGCCAACGTCCTGACTTTC. This encodes CASSQEDRVSGANVLTF. The chain recombines TRBV4-3 with TRBJ2-6, with TRBD1 matching 7 bases. This CDR3 has 17 amino acids. J gave up 0 bases and V 0 bases, and 2 bases lay outside the gene matches. The germline V gene has CDR1 LGHNA and CDR2 YSLEER.

This clone was seen more than once but under ten times. The CDR3 protein is CASSLLASGLAVNEQFF. CDR3 bases: TGTGCCAGCAGCCTACTGGCGTCGGGACTAGCGGTCAATGAGCAGTTCTTC. This rearrangement joins TRBV28 to TRBJ2-1, with 11 bases fitting TRBD2. V shed 6 bases, J shed 6 bases, and the junction held 13 bases outside the gene matches. Germline V lookup: CDR1 MDHEN, CDR2 SYDVKM. The CDR3 extends over 17 amino acids.

This clone was seen ten or more times. The chain recombines TRBV28 with TRBJ1-6; tentative D call: TRBD1 (5 bases). V was pared by 6 bases and J by 7 bases, with 16 bases between. CDR3 size: 15 residues. CDR1 and CDR2 (germline): MDHEN, SYDVKM. CDR3 protein: CASRDTQKLNSPLHF. The CDR3 region has the DNA TGTGCCAGCAGGGACACACAGAAATTAAATTCACCCCTCCACTTT.

This rearrangement joins TRBV11-2 to TRBJ2-3; TRBD1 is a possible D gene (6 bases). Trimming cost V 2 bases and J 3 bases, with 15 bases left between them. The CDR3 extends over 16 amino acids. The V gene's germline CDR1 is SGHAT and CDR2 FQNNGV. The CDR3 DNA sequence: TGTGCCAGCAGCTTAACGCACAGGGATAGAACAGATACGCAGTATTTT. Translating it yields CASSLTHRDRTDTQYF.

By sample fraction, this clone is medium-sized (0.01 to 0.1%). The CDR3 reads CASSSRQTEAFF. The CDR3 DNA reads as TGCGCCAGCAGCTCCAGACAGACTGAAGCTTTCTTT. J is TRBJ1-1 and V is TRBV4-1; maybe TRBD1 (5 bases). The CDR3 loop spans 12 amino acids. Per the germline V gene, CDR1 is MGHRA and CDR2 is YSYEKL. Between the trimmed V and J ends, which lost 5 bases and 5 bases, there was a span of 9 bases.

This clone was counted a few times. The CDR3 spells CATSPTGMGGNTIYF. The CDR3 DNA reads as TGTGCCACTTCCCCGACAGGGATGGGGGGAAACACCATATATTTT. V and J are TRBV6-1 and TRBJ1-3; 7 bases fit TRBD1. CDR1 MNHNS and CDR2 SASEGT come from the germline V gene. CDR3 length equals 15 residues. V trimming: 10 bases; J trimming: 4 bases; junction bases outside the gene matches: 13.

This clone was seen at least ten times. The V call is TRBV6-2 or TRBV6-3, the J call TRBJ2-1, with 11 bases fitting TRBD2. There are 15 residues in the CDR3. CDR1 is MNHEY, CDR2 SVGEGT, per germline. V gave up 8 bases and J gave up 4 bases; unmatched junction bases: 7. The DNA of the CDR3 is TGTGCCAGCTCCCCCATAGCGGGGGGGTACAATGAGCAGTTCTTC. Its translation is CASSPIAGGYNEQFF.

By share, this clone ranks as medium-sized. In DNA, the CDR3 is TGTGCCAGCAGTTACCCGGGGATGGGGGACACCATATATTTT. It codes for CASSYPGMGDTIYF. The chain carries TRBV6-5 and TRBJ1-3, with a possible D match to TRBD1 (5 bases). CDR3 length: 14 residues. Germline V gene lookup returns CDR1 MNHEY and CDR2 SVGAGI. V shed 2 bases and J shed 8 bases, with 13 bases lying between them.

This sequence joins TRBV6-4 and TRBJ2-1; weak D call: TRBD2 (5 bases). There are 15 residues in the CDR3. Germline V lookup: CDR1 MRHNA, CDR2 SNTAGT. V lost 2 bases and J lost 5, with 13 bases in between. This CDR3 reads CASSDVLADHNEQFF. CDR3 nucleotides: TGTGCCAGCAGTGACGTCCTAGCTGACCACAATGAGCAGTTCTTC.